The clone carrying this TCR beta chain was observed once. The target antigen is unknown. This entry is derived from a study of post-analysis software for immune sequencing data. Study as a whole: Both relapsing-remitting and secondary progressive multiple sclerosis featured among the disease courses, as did progressive-relapsing multiple sclerosis.

Germline CDR1 and CDR2: SGHRS and YFSETQ. Trimming left V 0 bases short and J 0 bases short, with 12 bases between. This CDR3 region has 16 residues. The TCR beta cDNA libraries carried unique molecular identifiers. One entry per CDR3 protein, called by TCRdb with MiXCR from the PCR reads. The sample lists about 820,000 distinct CDR3 sequences, about 53% seen once, with approximately 4.3% in the top ten. Study-level findings and limits: There were about five TRBV segments more frequent in patients than controls, and TRBV5-6, TRBV5-1 and TRBV20-1 were among them.

The sequenced material came from blood. The clonotype comes from a girl under 18 with multiple sclerosis. This sequence joins TRBV5-1 and TRBJ1-2, with a tentative D call TRBD1 (6 bases). The CDR3 is CASSLVDSPSNYGYTF. The DNA of the CDR3 is TGCGCCAGCAGCTTGGTGGACAGTCCTTCTAACTATGGCTACACCTTC.